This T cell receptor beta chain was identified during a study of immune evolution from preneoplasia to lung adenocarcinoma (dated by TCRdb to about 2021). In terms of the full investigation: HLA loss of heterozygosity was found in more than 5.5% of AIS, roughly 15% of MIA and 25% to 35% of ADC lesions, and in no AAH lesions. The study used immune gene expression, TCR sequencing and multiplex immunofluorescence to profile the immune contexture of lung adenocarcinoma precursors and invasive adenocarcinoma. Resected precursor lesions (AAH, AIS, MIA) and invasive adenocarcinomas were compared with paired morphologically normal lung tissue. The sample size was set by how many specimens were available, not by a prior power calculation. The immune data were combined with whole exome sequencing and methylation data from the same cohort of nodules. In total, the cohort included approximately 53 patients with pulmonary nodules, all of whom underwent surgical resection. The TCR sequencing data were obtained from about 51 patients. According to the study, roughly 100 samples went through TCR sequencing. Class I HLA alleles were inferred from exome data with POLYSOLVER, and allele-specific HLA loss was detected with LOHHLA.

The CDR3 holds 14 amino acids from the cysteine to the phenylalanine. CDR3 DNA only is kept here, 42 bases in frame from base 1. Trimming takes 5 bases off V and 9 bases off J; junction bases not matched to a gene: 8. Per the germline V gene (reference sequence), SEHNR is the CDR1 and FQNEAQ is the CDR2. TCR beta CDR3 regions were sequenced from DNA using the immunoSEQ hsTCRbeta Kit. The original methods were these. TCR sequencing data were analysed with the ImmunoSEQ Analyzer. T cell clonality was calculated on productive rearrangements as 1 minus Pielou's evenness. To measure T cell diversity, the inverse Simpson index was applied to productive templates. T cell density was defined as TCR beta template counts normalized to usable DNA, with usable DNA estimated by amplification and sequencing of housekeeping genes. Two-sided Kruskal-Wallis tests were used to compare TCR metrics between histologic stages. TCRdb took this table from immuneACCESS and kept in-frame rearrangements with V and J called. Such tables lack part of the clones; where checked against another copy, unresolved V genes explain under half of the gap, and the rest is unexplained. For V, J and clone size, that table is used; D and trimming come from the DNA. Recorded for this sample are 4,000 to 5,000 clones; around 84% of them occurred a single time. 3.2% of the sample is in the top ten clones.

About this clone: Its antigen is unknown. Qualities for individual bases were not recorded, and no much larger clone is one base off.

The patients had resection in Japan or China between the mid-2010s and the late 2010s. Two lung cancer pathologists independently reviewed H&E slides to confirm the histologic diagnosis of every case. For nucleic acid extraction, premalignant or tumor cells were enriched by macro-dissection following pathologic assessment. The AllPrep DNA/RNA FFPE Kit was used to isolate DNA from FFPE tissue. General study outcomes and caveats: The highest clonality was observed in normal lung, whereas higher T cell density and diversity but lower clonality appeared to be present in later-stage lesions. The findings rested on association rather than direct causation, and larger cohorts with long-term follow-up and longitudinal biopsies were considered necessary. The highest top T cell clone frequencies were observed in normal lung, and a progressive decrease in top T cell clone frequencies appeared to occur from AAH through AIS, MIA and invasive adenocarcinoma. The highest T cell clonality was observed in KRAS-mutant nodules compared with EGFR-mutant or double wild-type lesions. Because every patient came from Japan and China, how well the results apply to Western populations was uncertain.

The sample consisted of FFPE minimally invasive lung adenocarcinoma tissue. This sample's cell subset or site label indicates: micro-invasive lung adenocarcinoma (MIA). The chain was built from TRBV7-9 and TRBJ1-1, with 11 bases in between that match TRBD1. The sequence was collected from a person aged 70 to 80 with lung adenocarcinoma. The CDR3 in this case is CASSDLRDRGKAFF. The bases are TGTGCCAGCAGCGACCTTCGGGACAGGGGGAAAGCTTTCTTT.